A selection of T cell receptor beta chains follows, all from one sample in a study of CD8 T cells in ankylosing spondylitis. TCRdb re-analysed the 5' RACE reads in MiXCR, keeping a single row per CDR3 protein. The repertoire holds some 200,000 distinct CDR3 sequences, with around a sixth as singletons. Sequences were obtained from blood, either unsorted or a sorted T cell fraction (not recorded which). The receptors shown here come from a male donor under 30 with ankylosing spondylitis or in good health (not recorded which). Both conserved end residues are part of each CDR3. D genes are given only for firm matches. Clone size is shown for a subset of rows, as once, few, many or a class of expanded clone.

D: -; length: 14; J: TRBJ1-2; size: -; V: TRBV29-1; DNA: TGCAGCGTTGAACCGGGCCCTTCGGGCTATGGCTACACCTTC; CDR3: CSVEPGPSGYGYTF
D: -; length: 12; J: TRBJ1-5; size: -; V: TRBV12-3/TRBV12-4; DNA: TGTGCCAGCAGTTTCGGTATCCAGCCCCAGCATTTT; CDR3: CASSFGIQPQHF
D: -; length: 17; J: TRBJ2-2; size: many; V: TRBV3-1; DNA: TGTGCCAGCAGCCAAGAGCTGGGCCGTGATGTAGGATTGGAGCTGTTTTTT; CDR3: CASSQELGRDVGLELFF
D: -; length: 14; J: TRBJ1-6; size: many; V: TRBV7-2; DNA: TGTGCCAGCAGCTTATCTCTTGATAATTCACCCCTCCACTTT; CDR3: CASSLSLDNSPLHF
D: TRBD1; length: 17; J: TRBJ2-6; size: many; V: TRBV10-3; DNA: TGTGCCATCAGTGAGTCAGACAGGGTCTCTGGGGCCAACGTCCTGACTTTC; CDR3: CAISESDRVSGANVLTF
D: -; length: 12; J: TRBJ2-1; size: few; V: TRBV29-1; DNA: TGCAGCGTTGAAGAGGCGTACAATGAGCAGTTCTTC; CDR3: CSVEEAYNEQFF
D: TRBD1; length: 14; J: TRBJ1-1; size: many; V: TRBV5-1; DNA: TGCGCCAGCAGCTATGGGACAGGGGGCACTGAAGCTTTCTTT; CDR3: CASSYGTGGTEAFF
D: -; length: 11; J: TRBJ2-7; size: many; V: TRBV29-1; DNA: TGCAGCGTTGTAGAAGAGCAGGAGCAGTACTTC; CDR3: CSVVEEQEQYF
D: -; length: 17; J: TRBJ2-5; size: many; V: TRBV4-2; DNA: TGTGCCAGCAGCGACCGAACAGGAACTTTGGGGGGAGAGACCCAGTACTTC; CDR3: CASSDRTGTLGGETQYF
D: -; length: 13; J: TRBJ2-7; size: -; V: TRBV29-1; DNA: TGCAGCGTTGTGCGCCAAAATTCCTACGAGCAGTACTTC; CDR3: CSVVRQNSYEQYF
D: -; length: 14; J: TRBJ1-5; size: -; V: TRBV7-9; DNA: TGTGCCAGCAGCTCCAGGGAGGCCAATCAGCCCCAGCATTTT; CDR3: CASSSREANQPQHF
D: -; length: 16; J: TRBJ2-1; size: many; V: TRBV12-3/TRBV12-4; DNA: TGTGCCAGCAGTTTAGTCCCGGGACTGGGGTACAATGAGCAGTTCTTC; CDR3: CASSLVPGLGYNEQFF
D: TRBD2; length: 12; J: TRBJ2-1; size: -; V: TRBV29-1; DNA: TGCAGCGTTGAAGACGGGGGGAATGAGCAGTTCTTC; CDR3: CSVEDGGNEQFF
D: -; length: 11; J: TRBJ2-3; size: -; V: TRBV27; DNA: TGTGCCTCCACCTCCACAGATACGCAGTATTTT; CDR3: CASTSTDTQYF
D: TRBD2; length: 15; J: TRBJ2-7; size: -; V: TRBV7-2; DNA: TGTGCCAGCAGCACCACTAGCGGGGGGTCCTACGAGCAGTACTTC; CDR3: CASSTTSGGSYEQYF
D: TRBD1; length: 14; J: TRBJ2-7; size: -; V: TRBV27; DNA: TGTGCCAGCAGTTTAAATCAGGGGGCGAGCGAGCAGTACTTC; CDR3: CASSLNQGASEQYF
D: -; length: 14; J: TRBJ1-6; size: many; V: TRBV4-3; DNA: TGCGCCAGCAGCCAAGAGGAGTCAGGGTCACCCCTCCACTTT; CDR3: CASSQEESGSPLHF
D: -; length: 16; J: TRBJ2-2; size: many; V: TRBV2; DNA: TGTGCCAGCAGTGTCCGGCTAGCGAGCATCACCGGGGAGCTGTTTTTT; CDR3: CASSVRLASITGELFF